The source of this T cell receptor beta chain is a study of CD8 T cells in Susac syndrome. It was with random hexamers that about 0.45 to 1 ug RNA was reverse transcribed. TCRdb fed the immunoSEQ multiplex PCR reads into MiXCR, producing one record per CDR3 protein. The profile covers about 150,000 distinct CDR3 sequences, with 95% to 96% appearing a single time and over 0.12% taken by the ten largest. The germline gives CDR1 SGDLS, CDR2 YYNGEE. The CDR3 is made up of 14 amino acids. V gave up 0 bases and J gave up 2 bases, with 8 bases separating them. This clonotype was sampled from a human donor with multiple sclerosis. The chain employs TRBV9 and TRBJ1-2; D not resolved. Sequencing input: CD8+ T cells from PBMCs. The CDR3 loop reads CASSVEAGNYGYTF. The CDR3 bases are TGTGCCAGCAGCGTAGAGGCAGGAAACTATGGCTACACCTTC.